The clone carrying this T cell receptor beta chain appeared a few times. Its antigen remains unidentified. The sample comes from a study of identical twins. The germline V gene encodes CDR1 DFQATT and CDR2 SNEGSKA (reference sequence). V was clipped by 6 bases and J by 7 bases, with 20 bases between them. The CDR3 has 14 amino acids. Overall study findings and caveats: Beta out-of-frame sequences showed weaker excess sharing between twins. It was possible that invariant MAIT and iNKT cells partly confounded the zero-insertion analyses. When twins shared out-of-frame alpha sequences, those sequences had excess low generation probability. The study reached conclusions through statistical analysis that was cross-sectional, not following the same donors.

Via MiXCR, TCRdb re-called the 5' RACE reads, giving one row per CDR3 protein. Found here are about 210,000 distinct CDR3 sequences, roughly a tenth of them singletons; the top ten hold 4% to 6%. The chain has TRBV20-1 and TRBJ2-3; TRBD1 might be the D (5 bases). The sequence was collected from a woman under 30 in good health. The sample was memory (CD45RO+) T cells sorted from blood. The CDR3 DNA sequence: TGCAGTGCCCCCCCGCAGGGCCTCCTAAATACGCAGTATTTT. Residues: CSAPPQGLLNTQYF.